Described below is a single TCR beta chain sequence and its context. No antigen is known for it. The CDR3 has 15 residues. The V end lost 1 base, the J end lost 5 bases, and 16 bases lay between the germline ends. Per germline, CDR1 SGHNT and CDR2 YYREEE (reference sequence). For TCR, cDNA came from 5'RACE template switching, which added a universal primer site and UMIs. TCRdb reanalysed the 5' RACE reads using MiXCR and keeps one entry per CDR3 protein. Of about 120,000 distinct CDR3 sequences listed, approximately 14% are singletons. This entry comes from a study of T cells after yellow fever vaccination. Whole-study findings and limits: Relatively few clonotypes were ones that appeared in both CD4 and CD8 compartments.

This TCR derives from a man aged 18-30 years who received the YFV17D yellow fever vaccine. The starting material was CD8+ T cells sorted from PBMCs, obtained 5 days after the yellow fever booster vaccination. The rearrangement joins TRBV5-4 to TRBJ2-7; possibly TRBD2 for D (7 bases). Here the CDR3 reads CASSLSGGPPHEQYV. The DNA for the CDR3 is TGTGCCAGCAGCTTGTCGGGGGGCCCTCCTCACGAGCAGTACGTC.